A selection of T cell receptor beta chains follows, all from one sample in a study of shared clonotypes between healthy human individuals. Clones were sequenced by immunoSEQ multiplex PCR, and TCRdb holds only the in-frame ones, with some missing. The sample holds fewer than 2.5 million clones; 80% to 95% are singletons and the top ten take approximately 0.36%. The sample comprised naive CD4+ T cells from PBMCs. The receptor source for this set is a man aged 18 to 30 in good health. Some clones in this sample may be carry-over from other donors' samples. The conserved cysteine and the conserved F or W are not part of the CDR3 here.

J gene,V gene,CDR3 protein
TRBJ2-1,TRBV7-2,ASSLSGPSYNEQF
TRBJ2-5,TRBV5-1,ASSLVGPRRMGRETQY
TRBJ2-7,TRBV7-2,ASSLAASGSYEQY
TRBJ2-1,TRBV23-1,ASSQSGTRRSYNEQF
TRBJ2-5,TRBV6-1,ASTGGVIKETQY
TRBJ2-7,TRBV2,ASNKRQGPYEQY
TRBJ2-7,TRBV28,ASSFPSLGSHEQY
TRBJ2-5,TRBV7-2,ASSLAGTASQETQY
TRBJ2-7,TRBV28,ASTNTGGSSYEQY
TRBJ2-5,TRBV30,ALGLAGVETQY
TRBJ2-7,TRBV5-1,ASSLVQGNSYEQY
TRBJ1-2,TRBV28,ASSPLQDGYT
TRBJ2-7,TRBV28,ASRRQGLLTHTYEQY
TRBJ2-2,TRBV6-5,ASSLLTSSGELF
TRBJ1-2,TRBV4-2,ASSQDNPLRT
TRBJ2-5,TRBV19,ASSIGQVYQETQY
TRBJ1-1,TRBV5-4,ASSLGGATGYTEAF
TRBJ2-3,TRBV4-1,ASSQGWLGAVGDTQY
TRBJ1-5,TRBV2,AAAGQSNQPQH
TRBJ1-2,TRBV9,AVLIYGYT
TRBJ1-2,TRBV11-2,ASSPTGTVGYT
TRBJ1-1,TRBV7-3,ASSFGTVTEAF
TRBJ1-1,TRBV5-1,ASSSQGSTEAF
TRBJ2-2,TRBV9,ASSPDSWWNTGELF
TRBJ2-1,TRBV11-2,ASSSTSGAYNEQF
TRBJ2-3,TRBV5-1,ASSRETSGSGTDTQY
.,TRBV5-1,ASSWTGLGSYEQY
TRBJ2-1,TRBV9,ASSPRFTPRDEQF
TRBJ1-3,TRBV27,ASSPRGGSGNTIY
TRBJ2-7,TRBV5-1,ASSTGQAISYEQY
TRBJ1-5,TRBV11-2,ASSPGRAQH
TRBJ2-3,TRBV28,ASSLSERDTQY
TRBJ1-2,TRBV28,ASSASSLRGYT
TRBJ2-7,TRBV6-1,ASREWGGRAPYEQY
TRBJ2-5,TRBV2,ASSLEGLGETQY
TRBJ2-2,TRBV18,ASSPYRDRGQAGELF
TRBJ1-3,TRBV7-8,ASSLPGQSSSGNTIY
TRBJ2-5,TRBV2,ASSAGTGGETQY
TRBJ1-5,TRBV2,ASSDWTEGQPQH
TRBJ1-3,TRBV30,AWSGGLNSGNTIY
TRBJ2-5,TRBV10-3,AISAPGAGSETQY
TRBJ2-3,TRBV29-1,SVDKREGADTQY
TRBJ1-2,TRBV2,ASSGSGRPGPTGYGYT
TRBJ2-3,TRBV29-1,SVDPSHVRPPDTQY
TRBJ1-2,TRBV5-4,ASSLGPRANYGYT
TRBJ2-7,TRBV19,ASSFKGTVGSFLPYEQY
TRBJ2-3,TRBV6-5,ASSYSSSTDTQY
TRBJ2-7,TRBV4-2,ASSQGRTIGSGSGGLYEQY
TRBJ1-2,TRBV7-3,ASSLAPGTVYGYT
TRBJ1-6,TRBV5-1,ASSLIGSSNSPLH
TRBJ1-4,TRBV4-1,ASSQLQGNHEKLF